Each of the 26 T cell receptor beta chains below was sequenced from the same sample in a study of blood T cell repertoires in COVID-19. Generated by immunoSEQ multiplex PCR, the TCRdb table keeps only in-frame clones and is missing some. The profile shows about 140,000 clones, approximately 90% of them singletons. The specimen sequenced was PBMCs or T cells enriched from blood (not recorded which). The source of these receptors is a man aged 50 to 59 who had recovered from COVID-19.

A few counts support this clone. The rearrangement uses TRBV18 and TRBJ2-7; no definite D call. CDR3 length equals 13 residues. With 2 bases removed from V and 6 bases from J, the gap between germline ends came to 11 bases. In germline, CDR1 is KGHSH, CDR2 LQKENI. The CDR3 sequence is CASSPSQSLEQYF. As DNA, the CDR3 is TGTGCCAGCTCACCATCCCAGTCGCTCGAGCAGTACTTC.

This chain joins TRBV29-1 and TRBJ1-2; no reliable D call. V lost 1 base and J lost 8, with 11 bases in between. This CDR3 spans 12 amino acids. Germline-derived CDR1 and CDR2 are SQVTM and ANQGSEA. CDR3 region: CSVEGSAGGYTF. The CDR3 DNA sequence: TGCAGCGTTGAAGGGTCCGCGGGGGGCTACACCTTC.

A remark on this clone: Distinct nucleotide sequences in the sample also encode this CDR3. The rearrangement links TRBV28 to TRBJ1-5, with TRBD1 as a possible D gene (6 bases). This CDR3 has 15 residues. Germline assignment: CDR1 MDHEN and CDR2 SYDVKM. Trimming pared 6 bases from V and 2 bases from J, leaving 14 bases between. The CDR3 nucleotides read TGTGCCAGCAGCCTGGGGGGGGCGGGCAATCAGCCCCAGCATTTT. Encoded protein: CASSLGGAGNQPQHF.

In this sample, this clone turned up once. CDR3 amino acids: CASSLLAGVSEQYF. The CDR3 DNA reads TGTGCCAGCAGTTTACTAGCGGGAGTTTCCGAGCAGTACTTC. The rearrangement joins TRBV27 to TRBJ2-7; 10 bases are shared with TRBD2. The germline V gene has CDR1 MNHEY and CDR2 SMNVEV (reference sequence). This CDR3 comprises 14 residues. Unmatched junction bases numbered 4, after V lost 2 bases and J lost 6 bases.

This clone was detected once. The chain uses TRBV19 and TRBJ2-1, with TRBD2 identical over 15 bases. Germline V gene data show CDR1 as LNHDA and CDR2 as SQIVND (reference sequence). The CDR3 spans 16 residues. J lost 6 bases, V lost 7 bases, and 7 bases had no gene match. The chain's CDR3 is CASTLGLAGGVNEQFF. The CDR3, as DNA: TGTGCCAGTACCCTGGGACTAGCGGGGGGAGTCAATGAGCAGTTCTTC.

The V gene is TRBV10-1, the J gene TRBJ1-6; D is undetermined. There are 13 residues in the CDR3. Trimming took off 8 bases at V and 8 bases at J, with 13 bases between the two ends. CDR1 WNHNN and CDR2 SYGVQD come from the germline V gene (reference sequence). The CDR3 DNA sequence: TGCGCCAGCCCGAAGGACGGGGATTCACCCCTCCACTTT. Translation: CASPKDGDSPLHF.

This chain joins TRBV14 and TRBJ2-7, with a tentative D call TRBD1 (5 bases). CDR3 length equals 14 residues. The ends were cut back, 4 bases at V and 7 bases at J, with 17 bases in the middle. CDR1 is SGHDN and CDR2 is FVKESK in the germline V gene. The CDR3 loop is CASSLSRVFREQYF. CDR3 nucleotide sequence: TGTGCCAGCAGCCTTAGCAGGGTCTTCCGGGAGCAGTACTTC. Using reference TRBV14 and TRBJ2-7 for the parts outside the CDR3, the full variable domain is EAGVTQFPSHSVIEKGQTVTLRCDPISGHDNLYWYRRVMGKEIKFLLHFVKESKQDESGMPNNRFLAERTGGTYSTLKVQPAELEDSGVYFCASSLSRVFREQYFGPGTRLTVT.

As for this clone: At one of its ends the junction is not consistent with the germline gene, which may arise from a read error. This chain joins TRBV5-1 and TRBJ1-2; 7 bases match TRBD1. CDR3 length equals 13 residues. Germline CDR1 is SGHRS and CDR2 is YFSETQ. CDR3 in DNA: TGCGCCAGCACCTTGACAGGGTCCCGTGGCTACACCTTC. Its translation: CASTLTGSRGYTF.

The chain has TRBV9 and TRBJ1-1; 8 nucleotides line up with TRBD1. V lost 4 bases, J lost 5 bases, and 7 bases stayed unmatched. This CDR3 contains 14 residues. Germline CDR1 SGDLS, CDR2 YYNGEE. Written as DNA, the CDR3 is TGTGCCAGCAGCACCTCGGACAGGGTGACTGAAGCTTTCTTT. Translating gives CASSTSDRVTEAFF.

This sequence joins TRBV30 and TRBJ1-1; D is unclear. CDR3 length: 12 amino acids. The V gene lost 4 bases and the J gene lost 1 base, with 7 bases spanning the gap. The germline gives CDR1 GTSNPN, CDR2 SVGIG (reference sequence). CDR3 protein: CAWIWQNTEAFF. CDR3 sequence (DNA): TGTGCCTGGATCTGGCAGAACACTGAAGCTTTCTTT.

This chain links TRBV10-3 with TRBJ1-6; D gene ambiguous. The V end lost 3 bases, the J end lost 5 bases, and 8 bases lay between the germline ends. There are 14 residues in the CDR3. The germline V gene has CDR1 ENHRY and CDR2 SYGVKD. Here the CDR3 reads CAISDPVNNSPLHF. The CDR3 nucleotides are TGTGCCATCAGTGATCCCGTAAATAATTCACCCCTCCACTTT.

The CDR3 spells CASRAVLAKNIQYF. In DNA form, the CDR3 reads TGTGCCAGTCGAGCGGTCCTAGCCAAAAACATTCAGTACTTC. V usage is TRBV7-2 and J usage is TRBJ2-4; the D gene is possibly TRBD2 (5 bases). The CDR3 totals 14 residues. The germline V gene has CDR1 SGHTA and CDR2 FQGNSA. V was shortened by 9 bases and J by 0 bases, with 12 bases between the two germline ends.

The chain has TRBV2 and TRBJ2-7; D is unresolved. Germline V gene sequence: CDR1 SNHLY, CDR2 FYNNEI. The CDR3 loop spans 12 amino acids. Trimming left V 5 bases short and J 0 bases short, with 5 bases between. This CDR3 is CASSTYSYEQYF. The CDR3 coding sequence is TGTGCCAGCAGTACATACTCCTACGAGCAGTACTTC.

The V gene is TRBV2, the J gene TRBJ2-3; D possibly corresponds to TRBD1 (6 bases). The CDR3 is 16 amino acids. Germline V gives CDR1 SNHLY, CDR2 FYNNEI. Between the trimmed V and J ends, which lost 0 bases and 0 bases, there was a span of 10 bases. The DNA of the CDR3 is TGTGCCAGCAGTGAAGCCCCGGGACACAGCACAGATACGCAGTATTTT. Amino acid sequence: CASSEAPGHSTDTQYF.

This clone came up a few times. The chain links TRBV20-1 to TRBJ2-1; D perhaps matches TRBD2 (6 bases). With 3 bases removed from V and 3 bases from J, the gap between germline ends came to 12 bases. The germline CDR1 and CDR2 sequences are DFQATT and SNEGSKA (reference sequence). This CDR3 is built from 14 residues. The CDR3 DNA follows: TGCAGTGCTAGTCGCGGGGCGCGCTACAATGAGCAGTTCTTC. Translating gives CSASRGARYNEQFF.

This sequence joins TRBV6-2 or TRBV6-3 and TRBJ2-3; the D gene is possibly TRBD1 (5 bases). Trimming left V 2 bases short and J 6 bases short, with 15 bases between. The germline V gene encodes CDR1 MNHEY and CDR2 SVGEGT. This CDR3 is 15 amino acids long. This chain's CDR3 is CASSYVGLFGDTQYF. The CDR3 nucleotides read TGTGCCAGCAGTTACGTGGGGCTGTTTGGCGATACGCAGTATTTT.

The chain recombines TRBV5-4 with TRBJ1-4; D may be TRBD1 (5 bases). The V end lost 0 bases, the J end lost 7 bases, and 7 bases lay between the germline ends. The length of the CDR3 is 13 residues. Per germline, CDR1 SGHNT and CDR2 YYREEE (reference sequence). The CDR3 sequence is CASSLDGAEKLFF. For the CDR3, the DNA is TGTGCCAGCAGCTTGGATGGGGCTGAAAAACTGTTTTTT.

The CDR3 here is CASSLGAQGNTEAFF. The CDR3 bases are TGTGCCAGCAGCTTGGGTGCACAGGGGAACACTGAAGCTTTCTTT. The V call is TRBV5-6, the J call TRBJ1-1, with a tentative D call TRBD1 (6 bases). CDR3 length equals 15 residues. Germline V gene sequence: CDR1 SGHDT, CDR2 YYEEEE. V was pared by 0 bases and J by 1 base, with 10 bases between.

The chain is built from TRBV5-5 and TRBJ1-2; 10 bases are a match to TRBD1. Looked up from germline, CDR1 is SGHKS and CDR2 is YYEKEE (reference sequence). V gave up 3 bases and J gave up 4 bases; unmatched junction bases: 3. This CDR3 contains 14 residues. CDR3 sequence: CASSWTGGGYGYTF. The CDR3 nucleotides read TGTGCCAGCAGCTGGACAGGGGGTGGCTATGGCTACACCTTC. The full variable domain, completed using reference TRBV5-5 and TRBJ1-2, is DAGVTQSPTHLIKTRGQQVTLRCSPISGHKSVSWYQQVLGQGPQFIFQYYEKEERGRGNFPDRFSARQFPNYSSELNVNALLLGDSALYLCASSWTGGGYGYTFGSGTRLTVV.

This chain links TRBV27 with TRBJ1-4, with 7 bases fitting TRBD1. The V gene's germline CDR1 is MNHEY and CDR2 SMNVEV (reference sequence). This CDR3 has 15 amino acids. V was clipped by 4 bases and J by 8 bases; unmatched bases: 10. The CDR3 DNA reads TGTGCCAGCAGTTATGACAGGGTGTCAAGCGAAAAACTGTTTTTT. This translates into CASSYDRVSSEKLFF.

The V gene is TRBV4-1, the J gene TRBJ2-1, with a tentative D call TRBD2 (6 bases). Germline CDR1 reads MGHRA; CDR2 reads YSYEKL. The V end was cut by 0 bases, the J end by 8 bases, with 14 bases between. This CDR3 comprises 15 residues. The CDR3 bases are TGCGCCAGCAGCCAAGATGGTTTGGGGGAGGATGAGCAGTTCTTC. It specifies CASSQDGLGEDEQFF.

The rearrangement links TRBV2 to TRBJ2-2; TRBD1 matches at 7 bases. V lost 5 bases, J lost 6 bases, and 3 bases stayed unmatched. This CDR3 has 13 residues. Looked up from germline, CDR1 is SNHLY and CDR2 is FYNNEI. The CDR3 sequence is CASSQQGSGELFF. In DNA, the CDR3 is TGTGCCAGCAGTCAACAGGGGTCCGGGGAGCTGTTTTTT.

This chain uses TRBV7-2 with TRBJ1-4; TRBD1 matches 7 bases. CDR1 is SGHTA, CDR2 FQGNSA, per germline. Trimming removed 5 bases from V and 5 bases from J; junction bases left unmatched: 11. This CDR3 is built from 16 residues. The DNA of the CDR3 is TGTGCCAGCAGCCTAACCGGGACAGCCAAAAATGAAAAACTGTTTTTT. It is translated as CASSLTGTAKNEKLFF.

The gene calls are TRBV6-2 or TRBV6-3 and TRBJ1-5; 7 bases map to TRBD1. Trimming took 4 bases from V and 5 from J; bases not matched to a gene: 2. This CDR3 is built from 13 residues. Germline lookup yields CDR1 MNHEY and CDR2 SVGEGT. In DNA form, the CDR3 reads TGTGCCAGCAGTTTGCAGGGGGATCAGCCCCAGCATTTT. Translated: CASSLQGDQPQHF.

The chain is built from TRBV27 and TRBJ2-2; tentative D call: TRBD2 (6 bases). Trimming removed 8 bases at V and 5 bases at J, with 18 bases between. The CDR3 runs 15 residues. The V gene's germline CDR1 is MNHEY and CDR2 SMNVEV (reference sequence). The CDR3 nucleotides read TGTGCCAGCTCTCTAGTGGAGGGGAAAACCGGGGAGCTGTTTTTT. It translates to CASSLVEGKTGELFF.

The rearrangement joins TRBV6-6 to TRBJ1-2; no clear D. Deletions cut 0 bases from V and 1 base from J, with 6 bases between. Per the germline V gene, CDR1 is MNHNY and CDR2 is SVGAGI (reference sequence). This CDR3 has 14 residues. CDR3 sequence: CASSYSENNYGYTF. In DNA form, the CDR3 reads TGTGCCAGCAGTTACTCGGAGAATAACTATGGCTACACCTTC.